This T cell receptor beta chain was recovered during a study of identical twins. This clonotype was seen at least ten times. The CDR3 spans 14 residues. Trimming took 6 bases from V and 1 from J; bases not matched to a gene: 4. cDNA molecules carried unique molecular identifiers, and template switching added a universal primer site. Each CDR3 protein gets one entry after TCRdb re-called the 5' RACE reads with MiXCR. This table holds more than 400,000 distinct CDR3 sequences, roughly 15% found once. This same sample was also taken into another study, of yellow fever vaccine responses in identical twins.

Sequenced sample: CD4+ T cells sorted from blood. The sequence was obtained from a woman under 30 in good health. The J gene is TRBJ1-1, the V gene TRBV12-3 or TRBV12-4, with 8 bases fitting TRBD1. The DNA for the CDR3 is TGTGCCAGCAGCTTGGGACAGGAGAACACTGAAGCTTTCTTT. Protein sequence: CASSLGQENTEAFF.